A single sample gave rise to the 21 T cell receptor beta chains below, sequenced in a study of immune evolution from preneoplasia to lung adenocarcinoma. Only in-frame clones appear in the TCRdb table, and some are missing; sequencing was by immunoSEQ multiplex PCR. The data show about 40,000 clones, roughly 71% seen once. The sequenced material came from FFPE invasive lung adenocarcinoma tissue. These receptors all stem from a person in their sixties with lung adenocarcinoma.

The CDR3 sequence is CASSLAGADTQYF. In DNA, the CDR3 is TGTGCCAGCAGCTTAGCGGGAGCAGATACGCAGTATTTT. This rearrangement joins TRBV11-2 to TRBJ2-3, with a tentative D call TRBD2 (6 bases). This CDR3 spans 13 amino acids. V dropped 1 base and J dropped 4 bases, with 6 bases sitting between them. Looked up from germline, CDR1 is SGHAT and CDR2 is FQNNGV.

The rearrangement uses TRBV11-3 and TRBJ2-3; D assignment may be TRBD1 or TRBD2 (5 bases each). V was pared by 8 bases and J by 6 bases, with 24 bases between. The CDR3 has 16 amino acids. The germline CDR1 and CDR2 sequences are SGHNT and YENEEA. The CDR3 loop reads CASAPEGRDIRDTQYF. The CDR3 nucleotides are TGTGCCAGCGCTCCCGAGGGACGAGATATAAGGGATACGCAGTATTTT.

This clone has more than one count but fewer than ten. V gene TRBV11-2 combines with J gene TRBJ2-1; 10 positions match TRBD2. The V gene's germline CDR1 is SGHAT and CDR2 FQNNGV. This CDR3 has 16 residues. The junction had 8 bases not matched to a gene; V was cut back by 4 bases and J by 5 bases. Written as DNA, the CDR3 is TGTGCCAGCAGCTACCTGAGCGGGAGGGCCGACAATGAGCAGTTCTTC. Its translation: CASSYLSGRADNEQFF.

A single count supports this clone. The rearrangement links TRBV29-1 to TRBJ1-2; no clear D gene. This CDR3 has 12 residues. Trimming took off 6 bases at V and 8 bases at J, with 16 bases between the two ends. Germline CDR1 SQVTM, CDR2 ANQGSEA. The CDR3: CSVALIGQGYTF. The DNA of the CDR3 is TGCAGCGTGGCTCTTATCGGTCAGGGCTACACCTTC.

The chain joins TRBV19 to TRBJ2-3; D uncertain. The CDR3 extends over 12 amino acids. Germline loops: CDR1 LNHDA, CDR2 SQIVND (reference sequence). Trimming left V 5 bases short and J 2 bases short, with 5 bases between. CDR3 coding DNA: TGTGCCAGTAGTGGAAACACAGATACGCAGTATTTT. This encodes CASSGNTDTQYF.

On this clone: Germline is not matched at one junction end, which may reflect a read error. The chain combines TRBV7-7 with TRBJ2-7, with a tentative D call TRBD1 (6 bases). The CDR3 sequence is 13 residues long. Germline CDR1 is SSHAT and CDR2 is FNYEAQ (reference sequence). The DNA of the CDR3 is TGTGCTAGCAGCTTAAAACAGGGCTACGAGCAGTACTTC. Translation gives CASSLKQGYEQYF.

This clone was detected only a few times. The chain uses TRBV5-4 and TRBJ2-1, with 10 bases identical to TRBD1. J was trimmed by 5 bases and V by 4 bases; bases with no gene match: 6. Per germline, CDR1 SGHNT and CDR2 YYREEE (reference sequence). The CDR3 is made up of 15 amino acids. The CDR3 sequence is CASSPPGTGDNEQFF. As DNA, the CDR3 is TGTGCCAGCAGCCCACCCGGGACAGGGGACAATGAGCAGTTCTTC.

As concerns this clone: This CDR3 is also generated by other DNA sequences in the sample. CDR3 nucleotide sequence: TGTGCCAGCTCACCCGGGACAGGGGCGTACGAGCAGTACTTC. This encodes CASSPGTGAYEQYF. V and J are TRBV18 and TRBJ2-7, with 10 bases that match TRBD1. There are 14 residues in the CDR3. Germline trimming cut 3 bases from V and 4 bases from J; bases unmatched to any gene: 3. Germline assignment: CDR1 KGHSH and CDR2 LQKENI.

About this clone itself: Germline and junction disagree at one end, which may indicate a read error. The genes are TRBV4-1 and TRBJ2-3, with no clear D. Germline-derived CDR1 and CDR2 are MGHRA and YSYEKL. This CDR3 contains 16 residues. The CDR3 DNA sequence: TGCGCCAACAGCCTTAAAACTGGGCCTAGCACAGATACGCAGTATTTT. This encodes CANSLKTGPSTDTQYF.

By sample share, this clone is medium-sized. The chain links TRBV6-5 to TRBJ1-1; the match to TRBD1 covers 9 bases. This CDR3 has 14 amino acids. The germline V gene encodes CDR1 MNHEY and CDR2 SVGAGI. The V segment lost 0 bases and the J segment 7 bases; nucleotides outside the gene matches: 3. The CDR3 reads CASSYSADRGEAFF. The CDR3 coding sequence is TGTGCCAGCAGTTACTCGGCGGACAGGGGTGAAGCTTTCTTT.

The V and J genes are TRBV21-1 and TRBJ1-1. TRBV21-1 is termed a pseudogene. The CDR3 loop spans 13 amino acids. The CDR3 reads CARLVGRDTEAFF. The CDR3 region has the DNA TGTGCCAGACTAGTCGGGCGGGACACTGAAGCTTTCTTT.

This chain uses TRBV30 with TRBJ2-3; TRBD2 matches at 13 bases. Germline V gene lookup returns CDR1 GTSNPN and CDR2 SVGIG (reference sequence). This CDR3 comprises 18 residues. The V segment lost 2 bases and the J segment 0 bases; nucleotides outside the gene matches: 8. The CDR3 sequence: CAWSRLAGGPTSTDTQYF. In nucleotides, the CDR3 is TGTGCCTGGAGTAGACTAGCGGGAGGTCCGACTAGCACAGATACGCAGTATTTT. The entire variable domain, with the rest obtained from reference TRBV30 and TRBJ2-3, is as follows: SQTIHQWPATLVQPVGSPLSLECTVEGTSNPNLYWYRQAAGRGLQLLFYSVGIGQISSEVPQNLSASRPQDRQFILSSKKLLLSDSGFYLCAWSRLAGGPTSTDTQYFGPGTRLTVL.

CDR3 sequence: CATSMGDSNQPQHF. The CDR3 nucleotides are TGTGCCACCAGCATGGGGGATAGCAATCAGCCCCAGCATTTT. The chain is built from TRBV15 and TRBJ1-5; D possibly corresponds to TRBD1 (5 bases). The CDR3 extends over 14 amino acids. Germline-derived CDR1 and CDR2 are LNHNV and YYDKDF (reference sequence). The V end lost 4 bases, the J end lost 0 bases, and 7 bases lay between the germline ends.

The chain recombines TRBV2 with TRBJ2-5, with 7 bases that match TRBD2. From germline, CDR1 is SNHLY and CDR2 FYNNEI. The CDR3 totals 14 residues. V dropped 5 bases and J dropped 0; count of bases not matched to a gene: 3. The CDR3 loop is CASSRTSNQETQYF. CDR3 coding DNA: TGTGCCAGCAGTCGGACTAGTAACCAAGAGACCCAGTACTTC.

The chain is built from TRBV5-4 and TRBJ2-5, with D perhaps given as TRBD1 or TRBD2 (5 bases each). The germline CDR1 and CDR2 sequences are SGHNT and YYREEE (reference sequence). The CDR3 length is 15 residues. V shed 4 bases and J shed 5 bases, with 18 bases lying between them. CDR3 DNA: TGTGCCAGCAGCCAAGATGGGGGTTTCGGGGAGACCCAGTACTTC. It specifies CASSQDGGFGETQYF.

This clone was detected only once. V usage is TRBV25-1 and J usage is TRBJ2-1, with 11 bases lining up with TRBD2. V was pared by 1 base and J by 5 bases, with 7 bases of the junction left unmatched. This CDR3 has 17 residues. CDR1 is MGHDK and CDR2 is SYGVNS in the germline V gene. The CDR3 region is CASSEFLAGGENNEQFF. Here the CDR3 DNA reads TGTGCCAGCAGTGAATTCTTAGCGGGAGGGGAAAACAATGAGCAGTTCTTC.

The genes are TRBV6-5 and TRBJ2-2, with 8 bases identical to TRBD1. Germline CDR1 and CDR2: MNHEY and SVGAGI. The CDR3 length is 14 residues. The trim removed 11 bases at V and 5 bases at J, leaving 10 bases unmatched. The CDR3 is CAGQGGLGTGELFF. Here the CDR3 DNA reads TGTGCCGGACAGGGTGGCCTGGGAACCGGGGAGCTGTTTTTT.

The chain carries TRBV2 and TRBJ2-2; D is unresolved. The CDR3 covers 13 residues. V was cut by 5 bases and J by 4 bases, with 8 bases left in between. Germline V gives CDR1 SNHLY, CDR2 FYNNEI. The CDR3 spells CASSTLSTGELFF. The CDR3 DNA sequence: TGTGCCAGCAGTACACTGAGCACCGGGGAGCTGTTTTTT.

The V call is TRBV19, the J call TRBJ2-1, with 9 bases fitting TRBD1. The CDR3 consists of 15 residues. CDR1 is LNHDA and CDR2 is SQIVND in the germline V gene (reference sequence). The trim removed 1 base at V and 6 bases at J, leaving 4 bases unmatched. For the CDR3, the DNA is TGTGCCAGTAGTATAGGGACAGGGGAGATCAATGAGCAGTTCTTC. This encodes CASSIGTGEINEQFF.

The chain employs TRBV2 and TRBJ2-3, with 10 bases that match TRBD2. The CDR3 consists of 15 residues. The V and J ends lost 7 bases and 1 base, in that order; junction bases with no gene match: 5. Germline CDR1 SNHLY, CDR2 FYNNEI. The chain's CDR3 is CASTLGTSGTDTQYF. The CDR3 DNA reads TGTGCCAGCACCTTAGGGACTAGCGGCACAGATACGCAGTATTTT.

This clone was seen a handful of times. The gene calls are TRBV6-1 and TRBJ1-5; a weak D match, TRBD1 (6 bases). Germline CDR1 and CDR2: MNHNS and SASEGT. V was pared by 3 bases and J by 9 bases, with 18 bases between. This CDR3 contains 15 residues. The CDR3 bases are TGTGCCAGCAGTGAGGGGGCCCTTGGGGGTCTGCCCCAGCATTTT. Translation gives CASSEGALGGLPQHF.